Detailed here is one TCR beta chain. As yet, its antigen is unknown. The data were obtained in a study of cytomegalovirus exposure and HLA in healthy donors. General study results and limits: Association of 17,000 or so TCR beta sequences with HLA alleles was found at 0.05 false discovery rate in a later analysis.

The germline V gene has CDR1 SNHLY and CDR2 FYNNEI. CDR3 length equals 15 residues. Trimming pared 7 bases from V and 4 bases from J, leaving 17 bases between. Primers included in the PCR were 60 Vbeta and 13 Jbeta primers. Clones were sequenced by immunoSEQ multiplex PCR, and TCRdb holds only the in-frame ones, with some missing. The sample carries 150,000 to 200,000 clones, 78% recorded once. Material for sequencing was PBMCs. The clonotype comes from a woman aged 25 to 39 in good health and CMV-seropositive. The chain has TRBV2 and TRBJ2-1, with a possible D match to TRBD1 (5 bases). The CDR3 DNA reads TGTGCCAGCAATCTGCGGCAGGGCGCTTACAATGAGCAGTTCTTC. Translation gives CASNLRQGAYNEQFF.